The 29 T cell receptor beta chains presented below share a single source sample, sequenced in a study of T cells in Graves' hyperthyroidism and ophthalmopathy. Regions amplified from RNA transcripts were the TCR beta CDR3 regions. First-round RT-PCR with HTBI primers amplified the TCR CDR3 region. MiXCR was run by TCRdb on the multiplex PCR reads, yielding one entry per CDR3 protein. Here the sample spans some 560,000 distinct CDR3 sequences, 14% being singletons. Sequenced material: blood. These receptors were obtained from a woman aged 40-49 years with Graves' hyperthyroidism.

This clonotype was detected many times. The genes are TRBV7-6 and TRBJ1-4, with D maybe TRBD1 (6 bases). Germline V gene sequence: CDR1 SGHVS, CDR2 FNYEAQ. CDR3 length: 15 amino acids. Trimming took off 1 base at V and 7 bases at J, with 13 bases between the two ends. CDR3 sequence: CASSLESTGPEKLFF. The DNA of the CDR3 is TGTGCCAGCAGCTTAGAGTCTACAGGGCCTGAAAAACTGTTTTTT.

This CDR3 is CATSDFSGNTIYF. The CDR3 bases are TGTGCCACCAGTGATTTCTCTGGAAACACCATATATTTT. The genes are TRBV24-1 and TRBJ1-3; D unclear. Germline lookup yields CDR1 KGHDR and CDR2 SFDVKD. V was cut by 1 base and J by 0 bases, with 0 bases left in between. The CDR3 runs to 13 residues.

Ten or more counts support this clonotype. This rearrangement joins TRBV5-1 to TRBJ2-1; the match to TRBD2 covers 8 bases. The CDR3 spans 16 residues. The trim removed 0 bases at V and 3 bases at J, leaving 5 bases unmatched. CDR1 SGHRS and CDR2 YFSETQ come from the germline V gene. The DNA of the CDR3 is TGCGCCAGCAGCTTGGTGGCAGCGGGGGACTACAATGAGCAGTTCTTC. It codes for CASSLVAAGDYNEQFF.

The table lists this clonotype with many counts. The chain couples TRBV3-1 to TRBJ2-3, with TRBD2 matching 7 bases. The CDR3 runs 17 residues. The V and J ends lost 0 bases and 4 bases, in that order; junction bases with no gene match: 10. Germline V lookup: CDR1 LGHDT, CDR2 YNNKEL (reference sequence). CDR3 nucleotide sequence: TGTGCCAGCAGCCAAGATTGGCGGGAGAACGAGGCAGATACGCAGTATTTT. Amino acids: CASSQDWRENEADTQYF.

The chain combines TRBV9 with TRBJ1-3; D is uncertain. The germline CDR1 and CDR2 sequences are SGDLS and YYNGEE. The V end lost 1 base, the J end lost 3 bases, and 8 bases lay between the germline ends. CDR3 length: 14 amino acids. The CDR3 DNA reads as TGTGCCAGCAGCGTATGGGCTGGTGGAAACACCATATATTTT. Encoded protein: CASSVWAGGNTIYF. The whole variable domain, remainder taken from reference TRBV9 and TRBJ1-3, is DSGVTQTPKHLITATGQRVTLRCSPRSGDLSVYWYQQSLDQGLQFLIQYYNGEERAKGNILERFSAQQFPDLHSELNLSSLELGDSALYFCASSVWAGGNTIYFGEGSWLTVV.

This clonotype occurred many times. The V and J genes are TRBV12-3 or TRBV12-4 and TRBJ2-1; 11 positions agree with TRBD1. V was clipped by 5 bases and J by 4 bases; unmatched bases: 4. There are 15 residues in the CDR3. The CDR3 protein is CASSRGQGAYNEQFF. CDR3 DNA: TGTGCCAGCAGTCGCGGACAGGGGGCTTACAATGAGCAGTTCTTC.

Many counts were recorded for this clonotype. The chain is built from TRBV20-1 and TRBJ2-1, with a possible D match to TRBD1 (5 bases). Germline lookup yields CDR1 DFQATT and CDR2 SNEGSKA (reference sequence). The CDR3 consists of 12 residues. V lost 6 bases and J 4 bases, leaving 10 bases between the germline ends. Here the CDR3 reads CSAKGLYNEQFF. The DNA for the CDR3 is TGCAGTGCGAAGGGGCTTTACAATGAGCAGTTCTTC.

The chain combines TRBV12-3 or TRBV12-4 with TRBJ2-1; D remains unclear. The CDR3 consists of 14 residues. Trimming shortened V by 6 bases and J by 4 bases, and 13 bases separated the two germline ends. CDR3 loop: CASSLGWGYNEQFF. CDR3 in DNA: TGTGCCAGCAGCCTAGGGTGGGGTTACAATGAGCAGTTCTTC.

This clonotype showed up many times. The gene calls are TRBV28 and TRBJ2-7; no reliable D call. The CDR3 length is 14 residues. The germline V gene encodes CDR1 MDHEN and CDR2 SYDVKM. The V and J ends lost 6 bases and 1 base respectively, with 13 bases between them. The DNA for the CDR3 is TGTGCCAGCAGGGTACCAAAGGGATCCTACGAGCAGTACTTC. Translation: CASRVPKGSYEQYF. The full variable domain, completed using reference TRBV28 and TRBJ2-7, is DVKVTQSSRYLVKRTGEKVFLECVQDMDHENMFWYRQDPGLGLRLIYFSYDVKMKEKGDIPEGYSVSREKKERFSLILESASTNQTSMYLCASRVPKGSYEQYFGPGTRLTVT.

This chain links TRBV7-2 with TRBJ2-1; 10 bases agree with TRBD2. The junction had 7 bases not matched to a gene; V was cut back by 4 bases and J by 7 bases. The germline V gene encodes CDR1 SGHTA and CDR2 FQGNSA. This CDR3 region has 15 residues. CDR3 in DNA: TGTGCCAGCAGCTCTCCTAGCGGGAGAGAGAATGAGCAGTTCTTC. This sequence encodes CASSSPSGRENEQFF.

This clonotype has ten or more counts. The CDR3 here is CASSPQRSHTEAFF. The CDR3 DNA is TGTGCCAGCTCACCACAACGGAGCCACACTGAAGCTTTCTTT. This chain uses TRBV18 with TRBJ1-1; no clear D gene. CDR1 is KGHSH and CDR2 is LQKENI in the germline V gene. V lost 1 base to trimming and J lost 3 bases, with 9 bases between them. CDR3 size: 14 residues. The whole variable domain, remainder taken from reference TRBV18 and TRBJ1-1, is NAGVMQNPRHLVRRRGQEARLRCSPMKGHSHVYWYRQLPEEGLKFMVYLQKENIIDESGMPKERFSAEFPKEGPSILRIQQVVRGDSAAYFCASSPQRSHTEAFFGQGTRLTVV.

This clonotype was seen a few times. The chain joins TRBV19 to TRBJ2-7; D is undetermined. Trimming removed 3 bases at V and 1 base at J, with 13 bases between. The CDR3 totals 15 residues. CDR1 LNHDA and CDR2 SQIVND come from the germline V gene (reference sequence). The CDR3 protein is CASSIGSGRSYEQYF. CDR3 nucleotide sequence: TGTGCCAGTAGTATCGGCTCTGGTCGGTCCTACGAGCAGTACTTC.

V is TRBV3-1 and J is TRBJ1-2; TRBD1 matches at 8 bases. The CDR3 spans 16 residues. The V gene's germline CDR1 is LGHDT and CDR2 YNNKEL (reference sequence). Losses at the gene ends were 0 bases for V and 5 bases for J; bases not matched to a gene: 8. CDR3 coding DNA: TGTGCCAGCAGCCAAGAACGGGCAGGGGGCTCTTATGGCTACACCTTC. This codes for CASSQERAGGSYGYTF.

This clonotype was found a few times. The chain joins TRBV7-3 to TRBJ2-1, with D unclear. CDR3 length: 15 amino acids. The V gene's germline CDR1 is SGHTA and CDR2 FQGTGA. With 3 bases removed from V and 4 bases from J, the gap between germline ends came to 13 bases. CDR3 residues: CASSLGNPAYNEQFF. Here the CDR3 DNA reads TGTGCCAGCAGCTTGGGAAACCCTGCGTACAATGAGCAGTTCTTC.

In this sample, this clonotype turned up many times. J is TRBJ2-7 and V is TRBV18, with D perhaps being TRBD1 or TRBD2 (5 bases each). CDR1 is KGHSH, CDR2 LQKENI, per germline. This CDR3 is 15 amino acids long. Between the trimmed V and J ends, which lost 5 bases and 0 bases, there was a span of 14 bases. The CDR3 loop is CASSSTRGSSYEQYF. DNA for the CDR3: TGTGCCAGCTCATCAACCCGGGGCTCCTCCTACGAGCAGTACTTC.

This clonotype has at least ten counts. The CDR3 loop is CASGGLNTEAFF. The CDR3 nucleotides are TGTGCCAGTGGAGGGTTGAACACTGAAGCTTTCTTT. The gene calls are TRBV6-1 and TRBJ1-1; D is undetermined. Germline values: CDR1 MNHNS, CDR2 SASEGT. Trimming removed 9 bases at V and 0 bases at J, with 8 bases between. CDR3 size: 12 residues.

There are many counts of this clonotype. This rearrangement joins TRBV18 to TRBJ1-1; unclear D gene. Germline lookup yields CDR1 KGHSH and CDR2 LQKENI. Trimming stripped 5 bases from V and 11 bases from J, with 15 bases between. This CDR3 comprises 12 residues. Written as DNA, the CDR3 is TGTGCCAGCTCATCGCCGGGAGCGGTGGCTTTCTTT. Protein: CASSSPGAVAFF.

The chain combines TRBV7-9 with TRBJ2-2; no firm D call. This CDR3 is built from 14 residues. V was pared by 5 bases and J by 4 bases, with 11 bases between. The germline gives CDR1 SEHNR, CDR2 FQNEAQ (reference sequence). The CDR3 region is CASSQIVGTGELFF. CDR3 DNA: TGTGCCAGCAGCCAGATCGTAGGCACCGGGGAGCTGTTTTTT.

The V gene is TRBV27, the J gene TRBJ1-4; no firm D call. The ends were cut back, 4 bases at V and 3 bases at J, with 12 bases in the middle. The germline gives CDR1 MNHEY, CDR2 SMNVEV (reference sequence). The CDR3 sequence is 15 residues long. DNA of the CDR3: TGTGCCAGCAGTTCGATGGGCGATCCTAATGAAAAACTGTTTTTT. This gives the protein CASSSMGDPNEKLFF.

This clonotype appeared a few times. V is TRBV14 and J is TRBJ2-1; 9 bases fit TRBD2. V lost 4 bases, J lost 8 bases, and 12 bases stayed unmatched. Germline CDR1 and CDR2: SGHDN and FVKESK. The CDR3 has 16 residues. Here the CDR3 DNA reads TGTGCCAGCAGCCGGGGGGCTAGCGGGAATATCCATGAGCAGTTCTTC. Translation: CASSRGASGNIHEQFF.

This clonotype was seen a handful of times. The chain combines TRBV5-1 with TRBJ2-5, with D perhaps TRBD2 (5 bases). Germline assignment: CDR1 SGHRS and CDR2 YFSETQ. Deletions cut 5 bases from V and 5 bases from J, with 19 bases between. The CDR3 runs to 15 residues. The CDR3 loop reads CASSSGMGVRETQYF. The CDR3 DNA is TGCGCCAGCAGTTCGGGAATGGGTGTAAGGGAGACCCAGTACTTC.

This clonotype was picked up many times. The chain employs TRBV5-1 and TRBJ2-6, with 9 bases matching TRBD1. Germline values: CDR1 SGHRS, CDR2 YFSETQ. Germline trimming cut 0 bases from V and 12 bases from J; bases unmatched to any gene: 7. The CDR3 length is 15 residues. The DNA for the CDR3 is TGCGCCAGCAGCTTGGGGGACAGGGATGTAAGCGTCCTGACTTTC. This encodes CASSLGDRDVSVLTF.

The J gene is TRBJ2-1, the V gene TRBV12-5; D is uncertain. CDR1 and CDR2 from the germline V gene are LGHNT and FRNRAP. This CDR3 has 16 amino acids. V lost 2 bases to trimming and J lost 0 bases, with 11 bases between them. CDR3 in amino acids: CASGLNVASSYNEQFF. Written as DNA, the CDR3 is TGTGCTAGTGGTTTGAACGTCGCCAGCTCCTACAATGAGCAGTTCTTC.

The chain couples TRBV20-1 to TRBJ2-7; 9 bases fit TRBD2. Trimming removed 2 bases from V and 2 bases from J; junction bases left unmatched: 7. CDR1 is DFQATT and CDR2 is SNEGSKA in the germline V gene (reference sequence). The CDR3 spans 15 residues. CDR3 amino acids: CSARRAGGPTYEQYF. CDR3 bases: TGCAGTGCTAGAAGGGCGGGAGGGCCCACCTACGAGCAGTACTTC.

For the CDR3, the DNA is TGTGCCAGCCGATCCTCACCGGGACAGGGGGCCCCTGAAGCTTTCTTT. This translates into CASRSSPGQGAPEAFF. The V gene is TRBV28, the J gene TRBJ1-1, with 12 bases that match TRBD1. CDR1 MDHEN and CDR2 SYDVKM come from the germline V gene. V lost 8 bases, J lost 6 bases, and 13 bases stayed unmatched. CDR3 size: 16 residues.

The chain carries TRBV11-3 and TRBJ2-2; 9 nucleotides match TRBD1. Losses at the gene ends were 1 base for V and 3 bases for J; bases not matched to a gene: 6. The CDR3 sequence is 17 residues long. CDR1 SGHNT and CDR2 YENEEA come from the germline V gene. The CDR3 sequence is CASSLGPTGGYTGELFF. The DNA of the CDR3 is TGTGCCAGCAGCTTAGGCCCGACAGGGGGGTACACCGGGGAGCTGTTTTTT.

This clonotype was observed a few times. The gene calls are TRBV5-1 and TRBJ1-4, with D hard to call. V lost 4 bases, J lost 0 bases, and 7 bases lay in between. The germline V gene has CDR1 SGHRS and CDR2 YFSETQ. The CDR3 runs to 14 residues. The CDR3 loop reads CASSRLSTNEKLFF. CDR3 nucleotide sequence: TGCGCCAGCAGCAGATTATCAACTAATGAAAAACTGTTTTTT.

The CDR3 spells CASTMDPRNEQFF. CDR3 nucleotides: TGTGCCAGTACCATGGATCCACGGAATGAGCAGTTCTTC. The V and J genes are TRBV19 and TRBJ2-1; D gene ambiguous. Trimming took off 7 bases at V and 7 bases at J, with 14 bases between the two ends. The CDR3 has 13 residues. Germline loops: CDR1 LNHDA, CDR2 SQIVND (reference sequence).

This clonotype has only a few counts. J is TRBJ1-1 and V is TRBV3-1, with D tentatively TRBD1 (5 bases). CDR1 and CDR2 from the germline V gene are LGHDT and YNNKEL (reference sequence). Trimming removed 4 bases at V and 3 bases at J, with 9 bases between. The CDR3 spans 13 residues. The CDR3 region is CASSPWGDTEAFF. The CDR3 region has the DNA TGTGCCAGCAGCCCCTGGGGGGACACTGAAGCTTTCTTT.